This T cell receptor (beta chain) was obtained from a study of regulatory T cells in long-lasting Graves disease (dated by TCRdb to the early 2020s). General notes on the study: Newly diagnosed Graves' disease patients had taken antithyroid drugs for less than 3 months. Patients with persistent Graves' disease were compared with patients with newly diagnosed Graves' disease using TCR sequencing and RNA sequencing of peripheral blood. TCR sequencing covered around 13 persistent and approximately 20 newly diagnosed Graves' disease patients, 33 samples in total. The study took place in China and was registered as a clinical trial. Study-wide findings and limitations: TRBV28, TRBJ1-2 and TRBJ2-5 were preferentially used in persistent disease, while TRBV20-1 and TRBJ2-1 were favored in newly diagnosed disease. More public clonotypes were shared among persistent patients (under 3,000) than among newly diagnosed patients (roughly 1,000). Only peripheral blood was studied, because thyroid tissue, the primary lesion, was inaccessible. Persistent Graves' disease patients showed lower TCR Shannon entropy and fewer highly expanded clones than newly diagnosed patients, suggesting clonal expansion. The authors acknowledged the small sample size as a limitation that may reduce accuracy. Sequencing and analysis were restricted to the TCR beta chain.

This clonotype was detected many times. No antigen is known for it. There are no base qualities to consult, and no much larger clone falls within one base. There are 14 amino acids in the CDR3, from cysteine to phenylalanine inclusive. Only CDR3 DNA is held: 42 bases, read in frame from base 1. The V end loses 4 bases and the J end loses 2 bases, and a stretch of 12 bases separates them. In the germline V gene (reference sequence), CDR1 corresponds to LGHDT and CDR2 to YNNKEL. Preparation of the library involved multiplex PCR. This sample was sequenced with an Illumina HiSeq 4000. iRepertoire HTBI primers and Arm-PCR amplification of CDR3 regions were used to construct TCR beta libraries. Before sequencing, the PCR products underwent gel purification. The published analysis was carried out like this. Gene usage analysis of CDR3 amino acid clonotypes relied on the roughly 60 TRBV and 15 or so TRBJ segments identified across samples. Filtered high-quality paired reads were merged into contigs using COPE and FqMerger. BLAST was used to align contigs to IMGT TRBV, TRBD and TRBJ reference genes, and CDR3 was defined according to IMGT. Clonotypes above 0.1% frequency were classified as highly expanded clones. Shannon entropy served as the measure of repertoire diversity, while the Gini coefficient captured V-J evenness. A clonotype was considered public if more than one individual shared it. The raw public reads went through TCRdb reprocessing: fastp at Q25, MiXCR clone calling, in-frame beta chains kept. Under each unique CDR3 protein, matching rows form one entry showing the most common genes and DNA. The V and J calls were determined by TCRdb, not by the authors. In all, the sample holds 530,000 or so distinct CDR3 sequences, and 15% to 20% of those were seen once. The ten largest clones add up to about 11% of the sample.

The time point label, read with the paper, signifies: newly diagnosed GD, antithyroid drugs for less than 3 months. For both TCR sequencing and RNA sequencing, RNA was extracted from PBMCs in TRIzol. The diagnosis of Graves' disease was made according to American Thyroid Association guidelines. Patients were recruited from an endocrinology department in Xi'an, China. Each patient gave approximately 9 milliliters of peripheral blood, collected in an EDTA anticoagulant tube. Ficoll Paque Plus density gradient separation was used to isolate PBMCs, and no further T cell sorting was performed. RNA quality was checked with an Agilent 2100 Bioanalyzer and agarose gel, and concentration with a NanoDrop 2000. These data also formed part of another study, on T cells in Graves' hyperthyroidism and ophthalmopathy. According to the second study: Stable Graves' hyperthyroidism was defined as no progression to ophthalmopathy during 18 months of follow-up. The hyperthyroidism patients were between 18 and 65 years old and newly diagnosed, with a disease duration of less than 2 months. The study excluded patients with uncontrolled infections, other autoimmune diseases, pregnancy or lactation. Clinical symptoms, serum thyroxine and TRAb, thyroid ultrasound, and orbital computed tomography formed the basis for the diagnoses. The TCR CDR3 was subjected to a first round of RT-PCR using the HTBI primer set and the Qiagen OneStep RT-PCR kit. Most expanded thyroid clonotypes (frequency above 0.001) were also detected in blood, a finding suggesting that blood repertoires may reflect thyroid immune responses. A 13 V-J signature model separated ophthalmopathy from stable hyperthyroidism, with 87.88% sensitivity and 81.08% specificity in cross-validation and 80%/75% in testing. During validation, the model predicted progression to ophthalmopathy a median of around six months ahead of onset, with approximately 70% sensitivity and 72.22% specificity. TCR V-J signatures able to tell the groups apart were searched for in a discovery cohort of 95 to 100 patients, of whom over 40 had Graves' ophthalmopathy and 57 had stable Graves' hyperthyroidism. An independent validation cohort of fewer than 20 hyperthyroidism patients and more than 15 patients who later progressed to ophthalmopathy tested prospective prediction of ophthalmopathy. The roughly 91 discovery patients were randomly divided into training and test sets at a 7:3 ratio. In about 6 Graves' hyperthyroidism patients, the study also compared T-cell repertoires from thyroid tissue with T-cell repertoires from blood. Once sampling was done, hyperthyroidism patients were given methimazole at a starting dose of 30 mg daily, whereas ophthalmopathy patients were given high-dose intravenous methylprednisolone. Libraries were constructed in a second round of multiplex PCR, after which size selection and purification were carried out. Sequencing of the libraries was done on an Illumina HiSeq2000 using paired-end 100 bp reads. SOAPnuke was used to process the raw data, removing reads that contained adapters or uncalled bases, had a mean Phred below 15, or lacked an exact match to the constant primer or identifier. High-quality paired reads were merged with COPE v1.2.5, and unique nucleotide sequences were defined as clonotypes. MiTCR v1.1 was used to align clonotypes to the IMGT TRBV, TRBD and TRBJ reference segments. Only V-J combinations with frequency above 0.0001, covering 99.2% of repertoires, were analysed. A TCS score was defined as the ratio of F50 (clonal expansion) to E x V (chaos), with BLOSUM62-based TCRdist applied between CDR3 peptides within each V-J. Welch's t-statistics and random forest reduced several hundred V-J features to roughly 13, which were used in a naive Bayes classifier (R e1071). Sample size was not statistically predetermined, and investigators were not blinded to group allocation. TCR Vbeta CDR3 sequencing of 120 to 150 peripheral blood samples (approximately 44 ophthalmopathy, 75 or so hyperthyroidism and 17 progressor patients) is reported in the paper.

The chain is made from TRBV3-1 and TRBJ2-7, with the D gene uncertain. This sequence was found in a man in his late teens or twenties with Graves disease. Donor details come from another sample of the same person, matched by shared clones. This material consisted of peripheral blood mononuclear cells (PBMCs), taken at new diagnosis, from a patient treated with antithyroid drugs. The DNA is TGTGCCAGCAGCCGAGCTTCTACTACCTACGAGCAGTACTTC. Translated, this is CASSRASTTYEQYF.